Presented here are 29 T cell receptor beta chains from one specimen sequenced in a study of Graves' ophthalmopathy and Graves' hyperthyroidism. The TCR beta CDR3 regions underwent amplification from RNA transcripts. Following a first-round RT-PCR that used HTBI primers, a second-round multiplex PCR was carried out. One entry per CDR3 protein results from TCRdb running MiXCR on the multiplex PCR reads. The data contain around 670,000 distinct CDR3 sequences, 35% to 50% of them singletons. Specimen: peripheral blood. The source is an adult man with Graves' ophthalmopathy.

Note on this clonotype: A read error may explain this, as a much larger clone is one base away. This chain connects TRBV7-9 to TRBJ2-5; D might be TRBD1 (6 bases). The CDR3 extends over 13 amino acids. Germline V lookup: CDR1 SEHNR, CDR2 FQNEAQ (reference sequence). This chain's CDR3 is CASRSDRQETQDF. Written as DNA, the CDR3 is TGTGCCAGCAGGTCGGACAGACAAGAGACCCAGGACTTC.

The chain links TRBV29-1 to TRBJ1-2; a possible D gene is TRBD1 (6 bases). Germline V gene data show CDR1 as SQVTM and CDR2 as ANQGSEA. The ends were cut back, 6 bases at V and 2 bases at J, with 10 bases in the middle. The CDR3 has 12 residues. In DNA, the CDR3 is TGCAGCGTCCCGGGACAAAACTATGGCTACACCTTC. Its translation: CSVPGQNYGYTF.

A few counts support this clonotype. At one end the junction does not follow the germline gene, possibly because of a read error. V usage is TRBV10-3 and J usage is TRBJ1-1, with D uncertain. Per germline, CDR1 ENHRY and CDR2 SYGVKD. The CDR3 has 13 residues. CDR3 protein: CASSYGEYTEAFF. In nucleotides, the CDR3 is TGTGCCAGCAGTTACGGGGAGTACACTGAAGCTTTCTTT.

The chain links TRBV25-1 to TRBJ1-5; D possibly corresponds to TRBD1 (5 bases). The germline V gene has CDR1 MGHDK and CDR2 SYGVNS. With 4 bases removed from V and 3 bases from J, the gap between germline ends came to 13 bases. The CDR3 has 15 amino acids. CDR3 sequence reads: CASSVLDSLNQPQHF. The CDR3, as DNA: TGTGCCAGCAGTGTTCTTGACAGTCTCAATCAGCCCCAGCATTTT.

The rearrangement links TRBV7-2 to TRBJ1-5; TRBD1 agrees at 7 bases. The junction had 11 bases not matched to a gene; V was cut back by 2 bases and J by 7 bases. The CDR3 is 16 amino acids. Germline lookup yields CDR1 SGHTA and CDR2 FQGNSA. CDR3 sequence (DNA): TGTGCCAGCAGCTTACCGGTCCAGGGGGGGGGACAGCCCCAGCATTTT. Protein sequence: CASSLPVQGGGQPQHF. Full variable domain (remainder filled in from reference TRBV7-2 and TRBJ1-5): GAGVSQSPSNKVTEKGKDVELRCDPISGHTALYWYRQSLGQGLEFLIYFQGNSAPDKSGLPSDRFSAERTGGSVSTLTIQRTQQEDSAVYLCASSLPVQGGGQPQHFGDGTRLSIL.

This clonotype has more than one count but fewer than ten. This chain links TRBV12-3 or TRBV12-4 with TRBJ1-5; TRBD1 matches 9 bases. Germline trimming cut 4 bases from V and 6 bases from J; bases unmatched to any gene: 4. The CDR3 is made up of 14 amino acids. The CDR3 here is CASSYGTGSQPQHF. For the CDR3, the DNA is TGTGCCAGCAGTTACGGGACAGGGAGTCAGCCCCAGCATTTT.

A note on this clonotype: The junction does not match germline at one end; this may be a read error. The CDR3 region has the DNA TGCGCCAGCAGCCACTTAGAGGGGGGTTCCGAGCAGTACTTC. It yields the protein CASSHLEGGSEQYF. V usage is TRBV7-9 and J usage is TRBJ2-7, with D perhaps given as TRBD1 or TRBD2 (6 bases each). Germline-derived CDR1 and CDR2 are SEHNR and FQNEAQ (reference sequence). The CDR3 has 14 residues. Using reference TRBV7-9 and TRBJ2-7 for the parts outside the CDR3, the full variable domain is DTGVSQNPRHKITKRGQNVTFRCDPISEHNRLYWYRQTLGQGPEFLTYFQNEAQLEKSRLLSDRFSAERPKGSFSTLEIQRTEQGDSAMYLCASSHLEGGSEQYFGPGTRLTVT.

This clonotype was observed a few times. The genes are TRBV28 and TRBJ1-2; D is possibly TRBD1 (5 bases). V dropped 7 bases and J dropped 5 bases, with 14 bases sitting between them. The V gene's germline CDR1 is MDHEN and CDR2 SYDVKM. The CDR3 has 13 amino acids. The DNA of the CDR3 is TGTGCCAGCACTTTTCTTCCAGGGTATGGCTACACCTTC. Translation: CASTFLPGYGYTF.

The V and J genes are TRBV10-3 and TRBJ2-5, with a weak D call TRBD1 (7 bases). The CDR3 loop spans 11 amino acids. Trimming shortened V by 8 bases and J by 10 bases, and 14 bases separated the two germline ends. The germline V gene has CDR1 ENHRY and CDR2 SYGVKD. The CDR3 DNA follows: TGTGCCATCGGACTCCAGGGGGGCCAGTACTTC. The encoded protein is CAIGLQGGQYF.

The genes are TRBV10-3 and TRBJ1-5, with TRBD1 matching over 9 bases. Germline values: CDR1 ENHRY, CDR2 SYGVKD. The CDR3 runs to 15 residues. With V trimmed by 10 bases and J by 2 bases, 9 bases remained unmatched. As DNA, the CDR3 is TGTGCCAGCAGGGACAGGGTTCTGGGCAATCAGCCCCAGCATTTT. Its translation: CASRDRVLGNQPQHF.

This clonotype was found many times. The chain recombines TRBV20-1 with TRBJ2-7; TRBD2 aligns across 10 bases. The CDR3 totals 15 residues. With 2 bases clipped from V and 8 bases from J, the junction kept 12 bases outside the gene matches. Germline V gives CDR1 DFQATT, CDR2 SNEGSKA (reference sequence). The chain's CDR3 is CSARTSGRAFKKQYF. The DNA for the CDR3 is TGCAGTGCTAGAACAAGCGGGAGGGCATTTAAGAAGCAGTACTTC.

CDR3 loop: CSAPWEDSNQPQHF. CDR3 coding DNA: TGCAGTGCACCGTGGGAAGATAGCAATCAGCCCCAGCATTTT. The chain is built from TRBV20-1 and TRBJ1-5; no reliable D call. The germline V gene encodes CDR1 DFQATT and CDR2 SNEGSKA (reference sequence). The CDR3 is made up of 14 amino acids. Trimming shortened V by 6 bases and J by 0 bases, and 12 bases separated the two germline ends.

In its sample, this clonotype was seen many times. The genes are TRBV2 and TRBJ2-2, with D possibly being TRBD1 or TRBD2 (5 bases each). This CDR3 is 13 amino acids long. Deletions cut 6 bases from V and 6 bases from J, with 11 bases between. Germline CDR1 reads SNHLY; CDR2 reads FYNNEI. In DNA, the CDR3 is TGTGCCAGCAGGTTACTGGGACCCGGGGAGCTGTTTTTT. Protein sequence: CASRLLGPGELFF.

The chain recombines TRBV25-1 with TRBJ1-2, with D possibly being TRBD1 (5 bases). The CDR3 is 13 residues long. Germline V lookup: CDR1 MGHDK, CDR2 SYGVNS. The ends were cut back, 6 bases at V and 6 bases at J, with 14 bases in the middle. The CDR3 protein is CASSLIGGDGYTF. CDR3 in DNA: TGTGCCAGCAGCTTAATTGGGGGGGATGGCTACACCTTC.

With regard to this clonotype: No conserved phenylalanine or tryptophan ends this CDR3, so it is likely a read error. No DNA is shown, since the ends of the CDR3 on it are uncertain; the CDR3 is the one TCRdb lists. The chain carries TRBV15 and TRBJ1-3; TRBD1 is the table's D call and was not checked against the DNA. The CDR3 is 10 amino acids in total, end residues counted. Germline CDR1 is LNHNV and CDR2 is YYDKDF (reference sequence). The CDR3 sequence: CATSRGQGDT.

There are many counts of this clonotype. The CDR3 region is CSVIGGGFTEAFF. The CDR3 nucleotides are TGCAGCGTTATTGGTGGGGGTTTCACTGAAGCTTTCTTT. The chain has TRBV29-1 and TRBJ1-1, with D tentatively TRBD1 (5 bases). CDR3 size: 13 residues. CDR1 and CDR2 from the germline V gene are SQVTM and ANQGSEA. V was pared by 5 bases and J by 4 bases, with 14 bases between.

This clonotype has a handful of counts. The CDR3 loop is CAHKAGWDTEAFF. In DNA, the CDR3 is TGTGCCCACAAAGCCGGTTGGGACACTGAAGCTTTCTTT. V is TRBV6-5 and J is TRBJ1-1; D remains ambiguous. The germline V gene encodes CDR1 MNHEY and CDR2 SVGAGI. The CDR3 sequence is 13 residues long. V was shortened by 11 bases and J by 3 bases, with 16 bases between the two germline ends.

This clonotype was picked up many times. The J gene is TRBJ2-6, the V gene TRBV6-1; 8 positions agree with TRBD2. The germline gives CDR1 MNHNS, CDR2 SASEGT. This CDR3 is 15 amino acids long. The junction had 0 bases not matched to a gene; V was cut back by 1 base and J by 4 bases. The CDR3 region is CASSEGGGGANVLTF. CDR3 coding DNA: TGTGCCAGCAGTGAAGGCGGGGGGGGGGCCAACGTCCTGACTTTC.

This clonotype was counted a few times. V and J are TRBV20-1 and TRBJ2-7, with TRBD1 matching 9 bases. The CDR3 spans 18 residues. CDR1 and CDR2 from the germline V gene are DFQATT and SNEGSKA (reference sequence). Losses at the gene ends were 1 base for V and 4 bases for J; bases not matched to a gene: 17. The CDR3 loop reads CSARARGPNRGLLYEQYF. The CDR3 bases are TGCAGTGCTAGAGCCAGGGGCCCAAACAGGGGGCTCTTATACGAGCAGTACTTC.

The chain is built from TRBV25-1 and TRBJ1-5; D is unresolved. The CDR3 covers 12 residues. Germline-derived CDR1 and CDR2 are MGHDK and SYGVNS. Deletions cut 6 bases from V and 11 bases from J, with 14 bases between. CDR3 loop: CASSHIGLAQHF. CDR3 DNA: TGTGCCAGCAGCCATATCGGTCTGGCCCAGCATTTT.

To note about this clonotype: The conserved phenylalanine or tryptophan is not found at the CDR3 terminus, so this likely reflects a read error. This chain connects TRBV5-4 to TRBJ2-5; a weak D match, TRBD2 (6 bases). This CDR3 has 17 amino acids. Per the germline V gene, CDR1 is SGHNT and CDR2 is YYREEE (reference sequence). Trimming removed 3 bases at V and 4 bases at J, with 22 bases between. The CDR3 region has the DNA TGTGCCAGCAGCTCAAACGGGGGATGGCAGCCCGGAGAGACCCAGTACTGC. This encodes CASSSNGGWQPGETQYC.

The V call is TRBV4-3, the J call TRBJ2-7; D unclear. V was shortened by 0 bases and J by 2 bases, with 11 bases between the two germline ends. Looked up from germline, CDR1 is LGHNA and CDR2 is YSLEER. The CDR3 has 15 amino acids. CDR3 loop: CASSQELLPTYEQYF. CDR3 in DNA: TGCGCCAGCAGCCAAGAACTATTGCCGACCTACGAGCAGTACTTC.

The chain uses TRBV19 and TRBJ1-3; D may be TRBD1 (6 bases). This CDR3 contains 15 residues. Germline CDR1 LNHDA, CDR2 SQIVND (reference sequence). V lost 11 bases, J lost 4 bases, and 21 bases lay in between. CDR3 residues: CAWSVAGVGGNTIYF. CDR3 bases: TGTGCCTGGAGTGTCGCAGGGGTGGGAGGAAACACCATATATTTT.

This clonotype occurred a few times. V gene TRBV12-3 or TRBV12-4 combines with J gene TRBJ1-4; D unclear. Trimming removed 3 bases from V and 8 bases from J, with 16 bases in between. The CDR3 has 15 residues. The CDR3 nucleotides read TGTGCCAGCAGTTTGTCGGGAGGTCGAGGGGAAAAACTGTTTTTT. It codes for CASSLSGGRGEKLFF.

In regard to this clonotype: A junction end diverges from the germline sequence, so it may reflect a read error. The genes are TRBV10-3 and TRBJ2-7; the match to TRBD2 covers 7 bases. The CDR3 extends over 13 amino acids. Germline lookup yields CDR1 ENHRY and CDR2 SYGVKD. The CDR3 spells CAFSEAGSDEQYF. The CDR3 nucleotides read TGTGCCTTCAGTGAAGCGGGGTCCGACGAGCAGTACTTC.

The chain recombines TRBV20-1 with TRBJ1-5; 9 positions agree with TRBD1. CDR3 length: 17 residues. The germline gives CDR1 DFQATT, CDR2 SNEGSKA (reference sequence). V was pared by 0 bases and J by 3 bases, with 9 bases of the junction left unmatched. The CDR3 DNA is TGCAGTGCTAGAGATCCCCTGGGACAGGGCTTCAATCAGCCCCAGCATTTT. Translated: CSARDPLGQGFNQPQHF.

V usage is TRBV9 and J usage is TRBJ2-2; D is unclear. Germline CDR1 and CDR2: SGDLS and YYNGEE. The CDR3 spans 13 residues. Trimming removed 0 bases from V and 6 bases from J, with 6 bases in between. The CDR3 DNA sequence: TGTGCCAGCAGCGTAGGGCCGCCCGGGGAGCTGTTTTTT. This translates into CASSVGPPGELFF.

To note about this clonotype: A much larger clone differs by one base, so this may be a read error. The CDR3 reads CSVWVVKNTGAFF. CDR3 sequence (DNA): TGCAGCGTTTGGGTTGTCAAGAACACTGGAGCTTTCTTT. This chain joins TRBV29-1 and TRBJ1-1; no reliable D call. The germline gives CDR1 SQVTM, CDR2 ANQGSEA. The CDR3 has 13 amino acids.

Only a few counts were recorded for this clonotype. The CDR3 coding sequence is TGCAGTGCTACGGGACAGTCAACCTACGAGCAGTACTTC. This translates into CSATGQSTYEQYF. The chain links TRBV20-1 to TRBJ2-7; 7 nucleotides align to TRBD1. V shed 4 bases, J shed 2 bases, and the junction held 5 bases outside the gene matches. From germline, CDR1 is DFQATT and CDR2 SNEGSKA (reference sequence). The CDR3 has 13 residues.